This T cell receptor beta chain was sequenced in a study of shared clonotypes between healthy human individuals. Study-level results: Apart from blood, nothing was sampled; tissue repertoires likely differ. Relative to their counterparts shared across all four donors, non-shared clonotypes exhibited diminished generation probabilities.

The CDR3 is 15 residues long. Germline V gives CDR1 SGHKS, CDR2 YYEKEE (reference sequence). Losses at the gene ends were 4 bases for V and 2 bases for J; bases not matched to a gene: 7. Profiled with immunoSEQ multiplex PCR; TCRdb holds only in-frame clones, not every one. This repertoire shows roughly 1 million clones, around 74% found once; its top ten account for approximately 1.5%. A CD45RA+ naive subset and a CD45RA-negative memory subset were split from CD4+ cells. With respect to this clone: The antigen remains undetermined.

The sequence derives from a man between 18 and 29 years old in good health. V gene TRBV5-5 combines with J gene TRBJ2-7, with TRBD1 matching 9 bases. Sample: memory CD4+ T cells sorted from blood. This sample's subset: CD45RA-negative fraction. In DNA form, the CDR3 reads TGTGCCAGCAGCCAGAACAGGGGGCGGGCCTACGAGCAGTACTTC. Translation gives CASSQNRGRAYEQYF.